Below, 32 T cell receptor gamma chains from the same sample are listed, as sequenced in a study of intestinal T cells in coeliac disease. The TRG library came from approximately 0.2 ug of biopsy DNA amplified with LymphoTrack primers. TCRdb re-identified clones in the multiplex PCR reads via CATT. The data show several hundred gamma-chain clones, about 47% seen once. For each case, the template was genomic DNA from ten approximately 5-µm formalin-fixed paraffin-embedded scrolls. Source material: a duodenal biopsy. These receptors originate from a human donor who served as a control with a normal duodenal biopsy, not a healthy volunteer.

The CDR3 DNA is TGTGCTGCGTGGGGATTCCAAGCTTCTTATTATAAGAAACTCTTT. It codes for CAAWGFQASYYKKLF. The gene calls are TRGV10 and TRGJ1 or TRGJ2. TRGV10 counts as an open reading frame of uncertain function. This CDR3 comprises 15 residues. The junction had 14 bases not matched to a gene; V was cut back by 8 bases and J by 3 bases.

V is TRGV2 and J is TRGJ1 or TRGJ2. The CDR3 totals 10 residues. Per germline, CDR1 EGSNGY and CDR2 YDSYNSKV. Unmatched junction bases numbered 12, after V lost 12 bases and J lost 10 bases. The CDR3 nucleotides are TGTGCCCACCTGGGACGGAAGAAACTCTTT. This gives the protein CAHLGRKKLF.

The chain joins TRGV8 to TRGJ1 or TRGJ2. The J segment lost 13 bases and the V segment lost 3 bases, leaving 12 bases of the junction unmatched. Germline CDR1 reads VENAVY; CDR2 reads YDSYNSRV. The CDR3 consists of 12 residues. DNA for the CDR3: TGTGCCACCTGGGATCCCACCCGAAGAAAACTCTTT. Translating gives CATWDPTRRKLF.

V and J are TRGV10 and TRGJP1. TRGV10 belongs to the ORF category, with a function that is uncertain. There are 14 residues in the CDR3. With V trimmed by 8 bases and J by 6 bases, 10 bases remained unmatched. CDR3 sequence (DNA): TGTGCTGCGTGGGATTGGTGCGCTGGTTGGTTCAAGATATTT. Its protein product is CAAWDWCAGWFKIF.

This clone came up a few times. The mismatch at residue 6 between this DNA's translation and the TCRdb protein of a much larger clone likely reflects a read error; the protein shown is translated from the DNA. The chain uses TRGV8 and TRGJP2. Germline trimming cut 1 base from V and 4 bases from J; bases unmatched to any gene: 9. Germline values: CDR1 VENAVY, CDR2 YDSYNSRV. The length of the CDR3 is 16 residues. CDR3 nucleotides: TGTGCCACCTGGGATAGCGATGGTAATAGTGATTGGATCAAGACGTTT. The encoded protein is CATWDSDGNSDWIKTF.

A remark on this clone: TCRdb has a much larger clone's protein, which differs at residue 4 from the translation of this DNA, likely because of a read error; what is shown is the protein translated from the DNA. CDR3 DNA sequence: TGTGCCTTGCGGGAGGCGAATTATTATAAGAAACTCTTT. Translated: CALREANYYKKLF. The chain links TRGV9 to TRGJ1 or TRGJ2. This CDR3 comprises 13 residues. Germline lookup yields CDR1 GITISATS and CDR2 ISYDGTV (reference sequence).

Only a few counts were recorded for this clone. The chain employs TRGV9 and TRGJ1 or TRGJ2. The V gene's germline CDR1 is GITISATS and CDR2 ISYDGTV (reference sequence). This CDR3 comprises 13 residues. Germline trimming cut 12 bases from V and 7 bases from J; bases unmatched to any gene: 18. DNA for the CDR3: TGTGCCCTTGTGGGAGTCGCAAGGTATAAGAAACTCTTT. Protein sequence: CALVGVARYKKLF.

This clone was seen more than once but under ten times. The TCRdb protein comes from a much larger clone and disagrees with this DNA's translation at residue 12, likely due to a read error; the protein given here is derived from the DNA. The chain employs TRGV11 and TRGJP1. TRGV11 is reported as an ORF; its role is uncertain. The CDR3 is made up of 15 amino acids. The CDR3 region has the DNA TGTGCCTGCTGGATTAGGCACCCCACTGGTTGGTCCAAGATATTT. Translating it yields CACWIRHPTGWSKIF.

J is TRGJ1 or TRGJ2 and V is TRGV9. The junction had 9 bases not matched to a gene; V was cut back by 10 bases and J by 0 bases. The CDR3 spans 13 residues. From germline, CDR1 is GITISATS and CDR2 ISYDGTV (reference sequence). The CDR3 loop reads CALVGANYYKKLF. Written as DNA, the CDR3 is TGTGCCTTAGTGGGAGCGAATTATTATAAGAAACTCTTT.

This clone was found once. V gene TRGV4 combines with J gene TRGJ1 or TRGJ2. V dropped 6 bases and J dropped 3; count of bases not matched to a gene: 11. This CDR3 contains 14 residues. The germline V gene has CDR1 EGSTGY and CDR2 YDSYTSSV. The CDR3 nucleotides read TGTGCCACCTGGATGGGCGGCTTTTATTATAAGAAACTCTTT. Translated, it gives CATWMGGFYYKKLF.

The DNA of the CDR3 is TGTGCTGCGTGGGATTATGGAAATCGGAAGTATTATAAGAAACTCTTT. It yields the protein CAAWDYGNRKYYKKLF. The V gene is TRGV10, the J gene TRGJ1 or TRGJ2. TRGV10 is reported as an ORF; its role is uncertain. The CDR3 extends over 16 amino acids. V lost 8 bases and J lost 4; bases outside the gene matches: 18.

This clone was detected only a few times. One base separates it from a far larger clone, so it is likely a read error. This CDR3 is also generated by other DNA sequences in the sample. This sequence joins TRGV2 and TRGJP2. The CDR3 spans 17 residues. Germline trimming cut 0 bases from V and 6 bases from J; bases unmatched to any gene: 13. Germline V gene sequence: CDR1 EGSNGY, CDR2 YDSYNSKV. CDR3 DNA: TGTGCCACCTGGGACGGGCATCTTCGAGTCTGTGATTGGATCAAGACGTTT. It codes for CATWDGHLRVCDWIKTF.

The rearrangement uses TRGV3 and TRGJ1 or TRGJ2. From germline, CDR1 is VTNTFY and CDR2 YDVSTARD (reference sequence). Losses at the gene ends were 6 bases for V and 7 bases for J; bases not matched to a gene: 9. This CDR3 contains 12 residues. This CDR3 is CATWTAWYKKLF. The CDR3 DNA sequence: TGTGCCACCTGGACAGCGTGGTATAAGAAACTCTTT.

This sequence joins TRGV9 and TRGJ1 or TRGJ2. The germline gives CDR1 GITISATS, CDR2 ISYDGTV (reference sequence). Trimming took 5 bases from V and 3 from J; bases not matched to a gene: 10. The CDR3 contains 14 residues. CDR3 residues: CALWGGSPYYKKLF. The CDR3 DNA is TGTGCCTTGTGGGGAGGTTCCCCTTATTATAAGAAACTCTTT.

Note on this clone: TCRdb attributes to this sequence the protein of a much larger clone, which differs from the DNA translation at residue 6; a read error is likely, and the protein displayed is translated from the DNA. The chain uses TRGV3 and TRGJ1 or TRGJ2. V shed 3 bases and J 5 bases; nucleotides not matched to a gene: 7. Germline CDR1 and CDR2: VTNTFY and YDVSTARD (reference sequence). The CDR3 consists of 13 residues. The CDR3: CATWDEPHYKKLF. CDR3 coding DNA: TGTGCCACCTGGGACGAGCCTCATTATAAGAAACTCTTT.

The chain has TRGV2 and TRGJP1. The CDR3 covers 16 residues. Germline CDR1 is EGSNGY and CDR2 is YDSYNSKV. CDR3: CAPGTGSSATGWFKIF. CDR3 sequence (DNA): TGTGCACCTGGGACGGGCTCTTCAGCCACTGGTTGGTTCAAGATATTT.

The V call is TRGV2, the J call TRGJ1 or TRGJ2. From germline, CDR1 is EGSNGY and CDR2 YDSYNSKV. There are 14 residues in the CDR3. The ends lost 0 bases at V and 7 bases at J; junction bases unmatched: 9. As DNA, the CDR3 is TGTGCCACCTGGGACGGGGCCCCCCGGTATAAGAAACTCTTT. This encodes CATWDGAPRYKKLF.

With respect to this clone: A much larger clone is a single base away; this may be a read error. Other DNA sequences in the same sample also yield this CDR3. The chain is built from TRGV4 and TRGJ1 or TRGJ2. CDR3 length: 11 residues. Germline CDR1 reads EGSTGY; CDR2 reads YDSYTSSV. Here the CDR3 DNA reads TGTGCCACCTGGAATTATTATAAGAAGCTCTTT. The encoded protein is CATWNYYKKLF.

This clone was detected once. The V and J genes are TRGV8 and TRGJ1 or TRGJ2. The CDR3 sequence is 14 residues long. Losses at the gene ends were 6 bases for V and 3 bases for J; bases not matched to a gene: 11. Germline CDR1 is VENAVY and CDR2 is YDSYNSRV. The chain's CDR3 is CATWIRGFYYKKLF. The DNA for the CDR3 is TGTGCCACCTGGATAAGGGGGTTTTATTATAAGAAACTCTTT.

The J gene is TRGJP1, the V gene TRGV10. TRGV10 is treated as an ORF (open reading frame) with a function not yet certain. This CDR3 comprises 16 residues. CDR3 amino acids: CACVGSPPTTGWFKIF. CDR3 bases: TGTGCCTGCGTGGGATCTCCCCCGACCACTGGTTGGTTCAAGATATTT.

This clone appeared a few times. For this DNA, TCRdb reports the protein of a much larger clone, which diverges at residue 8, most likely from a read error; the protein presented here is translated directly from the DNA. V is TRGV9 and J is TRGJ1 or TRGJ2. There are 12 residues in the CDR3. J was trimmed by 12 bases and V by 0 bases; bases with no gene match: 8. Germline V gene data show CDR1 as GITISATS and CDR2 as ISYDGTV (reference sequence). The CDR3 DNA reads as TGTGCCTTGTGGGAGGTGCAGCCGGGGAAACTCTTT. Its protein is CALWEVQPGKLF.

Comments on this clone: The DNA is left out, because the CDR3 cannot be placed on it with certainty; the CDR3 is given as TCRdb lists it. The chain joins TRGV11 to TRGJ1 or TRGJ2. TRGV11 is reported as an ORF; its role is uncertain. The CDR3 has 14 amino acids, counting both end residues. CDR3 sequence: CTTVPAGYSYKKLF.

The rearrangement uses TRGV10 and TRGJP1. TRGV10 is identified as an open reading frame with a role that is uncertain. Unmatched junction bases numbered 10, after V lost 8 bases and J lost 0 bases. The CDR3 has 16 amino acids. The CDR3 region is CAAWDSGHTTGWFKIF. As DNA, the CDR3 is TGTGCTGCGTGGGATTCGGGACATACCACTGGTTGGTTCAAGATATTT.

The V and J genes are TRGV9 and TRGJ1 or TRGJ2. TCRdb offers no J gene call, so here the DNA was matched to germline to obtain one. Per the germline V gene, CDR1 is GITISATS and CDR2 is ISYDGTV (reference sequence). The ends lost 10 bases at V and 12 bases at J; junction bases unmatched: 18. The CDR3 has 12 amino acids. This chain's CDR3 is CAFVGGAAGKLF. CDR3 in DNA: TGTGCCTTTGTGGGAGGTGCAGCTGGGAAACTCTTT.

Regarding this clone: This DNA's translation differs at residue 5 from TCRdb's protein, which comes from a much larger clone; a read error is likely, and the protein shown is translated from the DNA. The chain uses TRGV9 and TRGJ1 or TRGJ2. The CDR3 spans 11 residues. V lost 5 bases to trimming and J lost 6 bases; unmatched junction nucleotides: 4. Germline V gene data show CDR1 as GITISATS and CDR2 as ISYDGTV (reference sequence). The CDR3 sequence is CALWGVYKKLF. The DNA of the CDR3 is TGTGCCTTGTGGGGGGTTTATAAGAAACTCTTT.

This clone was observed a few times. Just one base apart from a much larger clone, this may be a read error. This sample includes further DNA sequences coding for the same CDR3. The chain has TRGV10 and TRGJP2. TRGV10 has ORF status, its function being uncertain. The CDR3 extends over 13 amino acids. The CDR3 DNA reads TGCGCTGCGTGGGATAAGCGTGATTGGATCAAGACGTTT. This encodes CAAWDKRDWIKTF.

This clone is classed as large. The chain employs TRGV4 and TRGJ1 or TRGJ2. Germline V gives CDR1 EGSTGY, CDR2 YDSYTSSV. V trimming: 0 bases; J trimming: 11 bases; junction bases outside the gene matches: 1. The CDR3 is made up of 10 amino acids. The CDR3 loop reads CATWDGEKLF. The CDR3, as DNA: TGTGCCACCTGGGATGGGGAGAAACTCTTT.

The chain has TRGV2 and TRGJP1. J gave up 5 bases and V 0 bases, and 6 bases lay outside the gene matches. The CDR3 is 15 amino acids. Germline V gene sequence: CDR1 EGSNGY, CDR2 YDSYNSKV. CDR3 in DNA: TGTGCCACCTGGGACGGGGTACCAACTGGTTGGTTCAAGATATTT. It translates to CATWDGVPTGWFKIF.

Of note for this clone: One base separates it from a far larger clone, so it is likely a read error. Other nucleotide sequences from this sample produce the same CDR3. The rearrangement joins TRGV10 to TRGJ1 or TRGJ2. TRGV10 is noted as an ORF with a role that remains uncertain. V lost 12 bases, J lost 5 bases, and 17 bases stayed unmatched. The CDR3 is 14 residues long. For the CDR3, the DNA is TGTGCTGCATGGGATTGGAATGATGATTATAAGAAACTCTTT. Translation gives CAAWDWNDDYKKLF.

This chain connects TRGV2 to TRGJP1. CDR3 length equals 17 residues. V lost 12 bases and J lost 4; bases outside the gene matches: 23. Per germline, CDR1 EGSNGY and CDR2 YDSYNSKV. This CDR3 reads CAHLGRAPGGTGWFKIF. The DNA of the CDR3 is TGTGCCCACCTGGGACGGGCCCCCGGAGGCACTGGTTGGTTCAAGATATTT.

On this clone: The protein TCRdb lists belongs to a much larger clone and differs from this DNA's translation at residue 12, which points to a read error; the protein shown is made from the DNA. The rearrangement links TRGV5 to TRGJ1 or TRGJ2. Looked up from germline, CDR1 is VINAFY and CDR2 is YDVSNSKD. The CDR3 contains 16 residues. CDR3 in DNA: TGTGCCACCTGGGACAGTTGCCGGCGATATTATTGTAAGAAACTCTTT. It is translated as CATWDSCRRYYCKKLF.

The J gene is TRGJ1 or TRGJ2, the V gene TRGV9. Germline trimming cut 0 bases from V and 6 bases from J; bases unmatched to any gene: 5. The CDR3 covers 13 residues. The germline V gene encodes CDR1 GITISATS and CDR2 ISYDGTV (reference sequence). The CDR3 sequence is CALWEVGFYKKLF. The CDR3 nucleotides are TGTGCCTTGTGGGAGGTGGGGTTTTATAAGAAACTCTTT.